One sample yielded the 26 T cell receptor beta chains listed below, sequenced in a study of T cells after yellow fever vaccination. TCRdb fed the 5' RACE reads into MiXCR, producing one record per CDR3 protein. The profile shows roughly 500,000 distinct CDR3 sequences, about a fifth of them singletons. Sequencing was performed on PBMCs, taken 15 days after the yellow fever booster vaccination. The receptors were gathered from a man younger than 40 who received the YFV17D yellow fever vaccine.

The chain recombines TRBV7-9 with TRBJ2-1, with 9 bases aligning to TRBD2. Looked up from germline, CDR1 is SEHNR and CDR2 is FQNEAQ (reference sequence). The V and J ends lost 4 bases and 3 bases, in that order; junction bases with no gene match: 7. The CDR3 is made up of 16 amino acids. Here the CDR3 DNA reads TGTGCCAGCAGCTCCGGTAGCGGGAGCAGCTACAATGAGCAGTTCTTC. Translating gives CASSSGSGSSYNEQFF.

The chain recombines TRBV7-3 with TRBJ2-6, with unresolved D. Per the germline V gene, CDR1 is SGHTA and CDR2 is FQGTGA. V lost 5 bases, J lost 4 bases, and 15 bases lay in between. CDR3 size: 16 residues. DNA of the CDR3: TGTGCCAGCAGCCTAAGGGCAGGAACAGGGGCCAACGTCCTGACTTTC. Translating it yields CASSLRAGTGANVLTF.

The V gene is TRBV14, the J gene TRBJ2-7, with D possibly TRBD1 on 6 matching bases. V was cut by 5 bases and J by 0 bases, with 14 bases left in between. The CDR3 extends over 15 amino acids. CDR1 is SGHDN and CDR2 is FVKESK in the germline V gene. The CDR3 coding sequence is TGTGCCAGCAGCTACACAGGGCTGGGCTCCTACGAGCAGTACTTC. This encodes CASSYTGLGSYEQYF.

The chain recombines TRBV5-1 with TRBJ1-4; tentative D call: TRBD1 (5 bases). The V gene's germline CDR1 is SGHRS and CDR2 YFSETQ. CDR3 length: 14 residues. V dropped 3 bases and J dropped 8 bases, with 14 bases sitting between them. As DNA, the CDR3 is TGCGCCAGCAGCTCCTCAACGGGACGCGAAAAACTGTTTTTT. Amino acids: CASSSSTGREKLFF.

The V call is TRBV23-1, the J call TRBJ2-6; D is undetermined. TRBV23-1 is treated as an ORF (open reading frame) with a function not yet certain. The CDR3 is 17 residues long. Trimming stripped 6 bases from V and 0 bases from J, with 15 bases between. The CDR3 here is CASSPTLPSSGANVLTF. The CDR3 region has the DNA TGCGCCAGCAGCCCTACGCTTCCGTCCTCTGGGGCCAACGTCCTGACTTTC.

This clonotype occurred a few times. This chain uses TRBV3-1 with TRBJ2-2; possibly TRBD2 for D (5 bases). CDR1 LGHDT and CDR2 YNNKEL come from the germline V gene (reference sequence). V shed 0 bases and J shed 3 bases, with 8 bases lying between them. CDR3 length equals 15 residues. The CDR3: CASSQEGGDTGELFF. The CDR3 bases are TGTGCCAGCAGCCAAGAAGGAGGCGACACCGGGGAGCTGTTTTTT.

This clonotype was observed a few times. The rearrangement uses TRBV24-1 and TRBJ2-1; D unclear. Trimming shortened V by 0 bases and J by 10 bases, and 9 bases separated the two germline ends. Germline V CDR1 and CDR2: KGHDR, SFDVKD. CDR3 length equals 13 residues. This CDR3 reads CATSDLGRSEQFF. The CDR3 DNA follows: TGTGCCACCAGTGATTTGGGTAGATCAGAGCAGTTCTTC.

This clonotype was counted a few times. The chain recombines TRBV7-2 with TRBJ2-7; 9 bases align to TRBD2. Trimming removed 5 bases from V and 5 bases from J; junction bases left unmatched: 7. CDR3 size: 14 residues. CDR1 SGHTA and CDR2 FQGNSA come from the germline V gene. The DNA of the CDR3 is TGTGCCAGCAGCCCGGGACTAGCTAACAACGAGCAGTACTTC. This sequence encodes CASSPGLANNEQYF. Full variable domain (remainder filled in from reference TRBV7-2 and TRBJ2-7): GAGVSQSPSNKVTEKGKDVELRCDPISGHTALYWYRQSLGQGLEFLIYFQGNSAPDKSGLPSDRFSAERTGGSVSTLTIQRTQQEDSAVYLCASSPGLANNEQYFGPGTRLTVT.

This clonotype came up a few times. The V and J genes are TRBV25-1 and TRBJ2-5, with D unclear. The V and J ends lost 4 bases and 4 bases respectively, with 7 bases between them. Germline CDR1 MGHDK, CDR2 SYGVNS. The CDR3 spans 12 residues. The CDR3 sequence: CASSGIPETQYF. CDR3 bases: TGTGCCAGCAGTGGTATTCCAGAGACCCAGTACTTC.

The chain couples TRBV20-1 to TRBJ1-4, with D hard to call. This CDR3 contains 12 residues. Trimming removed 3 bases at V and 8 bases at J, with 10 bases between. The germline gives CDR1 DFQATT, CDR2 SNEGSKA (reference sequence). CDR3 sequence (DNA): TGCAGTGCTAGCAGTGGGAACGAAAAACTGTTTTTT. Amino acid sequence: CSASSGNEKLFF.

This clonotype has only a few counts. This chain joins TRBV7-2 and TRBJ2-7; 8 bases agree with TRBD2. CDR3 length equals 16 residues. Germline CDR1 is SGHTA and CDR2 is FQGNSA. Germline trimming cut 4 bases from V and 3 bases from J; bases unmatched to any gene: 11. Here the CDR3 reads CASSSLSGGRIYEQYF. The CDR3 DNA follows: TGTGCCAGCAGCTCTCTGAGCGGCGGGAGGATCTACGAGCAGTACTTC.

This clonotype occurred a few times. The chain combines TRBV4-3 with TRBJ2-7, with D maybe TRBD2 (6 bases). V lost 0 bases and J lost 6, with 21 bases in between. The CDR3 spans 17 residues. Per germline, CDR1 LGHNA and CDR2 YSLEER. CDR3 DNA: TGCGCCAGCAGCCAAGAATGGGTCGGGGGAGGACGGGGCGAGCAGTACTTC. Amino acid sequence: CASSQEWVGGGRGEQYF.

V usage is TRBV12-3 or TRBV12-4 and J usage is TRBJ2-3, with D uncertain. The CDR3 has 15 amino acids. V lost 2 bases and J 6 bases, leaving 15 bases between the germline ends. This chain's CDR3 is CASSLSTGMRDTQYF. The CDR3 DNA reads as TGTGCCAGCAGTTTAAGTACCGGTATGAGGGATACGCAGTATTTT.

The CDR3 sequence: CASSGDKDQETQYF. The CDR3 DNA is TGTGCCAGCAGTGGGGACAAGGATCAAGAGACCCAGTACTTC. V is TRBV12-3 or TRBV12-4 and J is TRBJ2-5, with D possibly being TRBD1 (6 bases). The CDR3 extends over 14 amino acids. Between the trimmed V and J ends, which lost 5 bases and 2 bases, there was a span of 12 bases.

This sequence joins TRBV24-1 and TRBJ2-3; possibly TRBD2 for D (6 bases). Trimming stripped 1 base from V and 5 bases from J, with 9 bases between. The germline V gene encodes CDR1 KGHDR and CDR2 SFDVKD. CDR3 length: 14 residues. In DNA, the CDR3 is TGTGCCACCAGTGATTTCGGGGGAGGAGATACGCAGTATTTT. Amino acids: CATSDFGGGDTQYF.

The rearrangement joins TRBV12-3 or TRBV12-4 to TRBJ1-5; TRBD1 might be the D (5 bases). Trimming took 1 base from V and 6 from J, leaving 10 bases between them. CDR3 length: 14 amino acids. In nucleotides, the CDR3 is TGTGCCAGCAGTTTAGACAGGACCGGTCAGCCCCAGCATTTT. Translation gives CASSLDRTGQPQHF.

The rearrangement uses TRBV7-2 and TRBJ2-4; D is undetermined. CDR1 SGHTA and CDR2 FQGNSA come from the germline V gene. The CDR3 consists of 14 residues. Trimming cost V 3 bases and J 6 bases, with 12 bases left between them. DNA for the CDR3: TGTGCCAGCAGCTTCGGCGGTACATTAAACATTCAGTACTTC. Protein product: CASSFGGTLNIQYF.

The chain has TRBV5-1 and TRBJ2-3; 10 nucleotides agree with TRBD2. Germline CDR1 and CDR2: SGHRS and YFSETQ. This CDR3 has 16 residues. V dropped 1 base and J dropped 4; count of bases not matched to a gene: 6. The CDR3 nucleotides are TGCGCCAGCAGCTTGTCGTCTAGCGGGAGTCCAGATACGCAGTATTTT. Translating gives CASSLSSSGSPDTQYF.

The CDR3 sequence is CASSFSSGSNNEQFF. CDR3 DNA: TGTGCCAGCAGCTTCTCTAGCGGGAGTAACAATGAGCAGTTCTTC. The rearrangement links TRBV7-3 to TRBJ2-1; 10 bases are shared with TRBD2. CDR1 and CDR2 (germline): SGHTA, FQGTGA. The V segment lost 3 bases and the J segment 5 bases; nucleotides outside the gene matches: 4. The length of the CDR3 is 15 residues.

A note on this clonotype: It may be a read error: a sequence one base away is much more abundant. The chain recombines TRBV20-1 with TRBJ2-7, with 10 bases lining up with TRBD1. This CDR3 contains 13 residues. Germline V gives CDR1 DFQATT, CDR2 SNEGSKA (reference sequence). Losses at the gene ends were 6 bases for V and 7 bases for J; bases not matched to a gene: 9. This CDR3 reads CSASGTGVWEQYF. The CDR3 nucleotides read TGCAGTGCGAGCGGGACAGGGGTTTGGGAGCAGTACTTC.

The V and J genes are TRBV6-2 or TRBV6-3 and TRBJ2-1; 7 bases align to TRBD1. J lost 7 bases, V lost 7 bases, and 16 bases had no gene match. From germline, CDR1 is MNHEY and CDR2 SVGEGT. CDR3 length equals 16 residues. In nucleotides, the CDR3 is TGTGCCAGCACCTCGGGACGACAGGGCGGCATGAATGAGCAGTTCTTC. Translating gives CASTSGRQGGMNEQFF.

This clonotype was counted only a few times. The gene calls are TRBV4-3 and TRBJ1-2; D unresolved. Germline V CDR1 and CDR2: LGHNA, YSLEER. Trimming pared 1 base from V and 4 bases from J, leaving 7 bases between. This CDR3 is 13 amino acids long. In DNA form, the CDR3 reads TGCGCCAGCAGCCAAGGCCCGTCCTATGGCTACACCTTC. Amino acid sequence: CASSQGPSYGYTF.

The chain joins TRBV6-2 or TRBV6-3 to TRBJ1-1, with 10 bases matching TRBD1. There are 15 residues in the CDR3. The germline V gene has CDR1 MNHEY and CDR2 SVGEGT. Germline trimming cut 8 bases from V and 2 bases from J; bases unmatched to any gene: 8. For the CDR3, the DNA is TGTGCCAGCCGGGGACAGGGGCTCTTCAACACTGAAGCTTTCTTT. Translation gives CASRGQGLFNTEAFF.

The chain combines TRBV27 with TRBJ2-7; TRBD1 is a possible D gene (5 bases). From germline, CDR1 is MNHEY and CDR2 SMNVEV (reference sequence). The V gene lost 1 base and the J gene lost 2 bases, with 12 bases spanning the gap. The CDR3 length is 15 residues. The CDR3 DNA reads TGTGCCAGCAGTTTATTCCAGGACACCGCCTACGAGCAGTACTTC. Translation gives CASSLFQDTAYEQYF.

V is TRBV29-1 and J is TRBJ2-5, with D perhaps TRBD1 or TRBD2 (5 bases each). Germline lookup yields CDR1 SQVTM and CDR2 ANQGSEA. The CDR3 loop spans 14 amino acids. Trimming took 7 bases from V and 2 from J, leaving 17 bases between them. In DNA, the CDR3 is TGCAGCGCCAGGGTTTCGGGATTACAAGAGACCCAGTACTTC. Encoded protein: CSARVSGLQETQYF.

This clonotype was picked up a small number of times. This chain joins TRBV9 and TRBJ2-6; no reliable D call. This CDR3 has 15 amino acids. The germline V gene encodes CDR1 SGDLS and CDR2 YYNGEE. V lost 3 bases, J lost 4 bases, and 11 bases lay in between. The DNA of the CDR3 is TGTGCCAGCAGCGAGGCGGTATCCGGGGCCAACGTCCTGACTTTC. Protein: CASSEAVSGANVLTF. Full variable domain (outside the CDR3, taken from reference TRBV9 and TRBJ2-6): DSGVTQTPKHLITATGQRVTLRCSPRSGDLSVYWYQQSLDQGLQFLIQYYNGEERAKGNILERFSAQQFPDLHSELNLSSLELGDSALYFCASSEAVSGANVLTFGAGSRLTVL.